This T cell receptor beta chain was retrieved from a study of spatial heterogeneity in lung cancer. General observations from the study: Alpha chains reached an estimated coverage of roughly 7% of tumor T cells, and beta chains approximately 12%. Tumoral mutation counts were tracked by counts of expanded intratumoral alpha and beta TCRs. Expanded TCR counts, ubiquitous and regional, correlated respectively with ubiquitous and regional nonsynonymous mutation counts.

Each TCR cDNA molecule bore a unique molecular identifier. TCRdb re-called the 5' RACE reads with MiXCR, one entry per CDR3 protein. The data contain some 10,000 distinct CDR3 sequences, 9.5% to 13% of them seen just once; the ten biggest clones take up about 12%. The CDR3 contains 14 residues. Trimming took 4 bases from V and 6 from J; bases not matched to a gene: 2. Germline assignment: CDR1 SGHTA and CDR2 FQGTGA. By proportion, this clonotype is medium-sized (0.01 to 0.1%). What it binds is not known. Sample time point: sample taken at primary tumor resection. This TCR came from a female donor with early-stage non-small cell lung cancer. The input for sequencing was lung tumor tissue, taken at surgery. The V gene is TRBV7-3, the J gene TRBJ2-1, with 11 bases aligning to TRBD1. The CDR3 here is CASSSGTGGNEQFF. The DNA of the CDR3 is TGTGCCAGCAGCTCAGGGACAGGGGGCAATGAGCAGTTCTTC.